The clone carrying this T cell receptor (beta chain) was seen many times. What it recognizes is unknown. TCRdb called the multiplex PCR reads again in MiXCR, with one record for every CDR3 protein. Of 100,000 to 150,000 distinct CDR3 sequences listed, around 20% are singletons. The data were obtained in a study of breast tumors, draining lymph nodes, adjacent tissues. Breast cancer patients provided tissue from their axillary draining lymph nodes. Overall study results and limits: Tumor repertoires ranked between lymph nodes and nontumor tissue in diversity, with V and J gene preferences.

V lost 3 bases, J lost 0 bases, and 3 bases stayed unmatched. The CDR3 loop spans 15 amino acids. Germline assignment: CDR1 LNHNV and CDR2 YYDKDF (reference sequence). The chain employs TRBV15 and TRBJ2-5; 8 nucleotides align to TRBD1. The TCR comes from a female donor with breast cancer. Some clones in this sample may be carry-over from other donors' samples. Sequenced material: axillary lymph node tissue. CDR3: CATSRATGDQETQYF. CDR3 nucleotide sequence: TGTGCCACCAGCAGGGCGACAGGGGACCAAGAGACCCAGTACTTC.